This TCR beta chain was captured in a study of T cells in Graves' hyperthyroidism and ophthalmopathy. Using RNA transcripts as the source, TCR beta CDR3 regions were amplified. The TCR CDR3 first-round RT-PCR relied on the HTBI primer set. TCRdb re-analysed the multiplex PCR reads in MiXCR, keeping a single row per CDR3 protein. This repertoire shows hundreds of thousands of distinct CDR3 sequences, more than 15% found once; its top ten account for around 3.3%. CDR1 is LGHNT, CDR2 FRNRAP, per germline. Trimming left V 1 base short and J 1 base short, with 6 bases between. This CDR3 spans 14 amino acids. General study findings and limits: A 13 V-J model separated ophthalmopathy from stable hyperthyroidism. Ophthalmopathy, as predicted by the model, came a median roughly 6.3 months after the prediction.

Ophthalmopathy patients had Clinical Activity Score at least 3, NOSPECS grade at least 4, duration under 3 months. Uncontrolled infection, other autoimmune disease, pregnancy and lactation each barred patients from inclusion. Only a few counts were recorded for this clonotype. What it recognizes is unknown. The TCR sequence derives from a woman aged 40 to 50 with Graves' ophthalmopathy. V gene TRBV12-5 combines with J gene TRBJ2-3; D is possibly TRBD1 (6 bases). Source material: blood. The CDR3 sequence is CASGLGQGTDTQYF. In DNA form, the CDR3 reads TGTGCTAGTGGTTTGGGACAGGGCACAGATACGCAGTATTTT.